A selection of T cell receptor beta chains follows, all from one sample in a study of sequential checkpoint blockade in melanoma. Sequencing used immunoSEQ multiplex PCR; TCRdb keeps in-frame clones, though not all of them. This table holds around 10,000 clones, more than 70% found once. This specimen was CD8+ T cells sorted from blood (inferred from file names), taken from a patient given nivolumab and ipilimumab in sequence. The receptors stem from a human donor with melanoma. The CDR3 runs from the conserved cysteine through the conserved F or W. The order of the fields is clone size, CDR3 length, J gene, D gene, V gene, CDR3 DNA, CDR3 protein. A D gene is named only where the DNA matches it firmly. The size of a clone is reported for some rows only, either as once, few or many, or as a class for expanded clones.

>NA|12|TRBJ2-7|TRBD1|TRBV12-5
TGTGCTAGTGAAGGGACAGGCTACGAGCAGTACTTC
CASEGTGYEQYF
>NA|15|TRBJ2-1|NA|TRBV7-2
TGTGCCAGCAGTCCGGGACTCAGCTCCTACAATGAGCAGTTCTTC
CASSPGLSSYNEQFF
>NA|17|TRBJ1-1|TRBD1|TRBV7-2
TGTGCCAGCAGCTTAGACAGGGGGCCCAATATGAACACTGAAGCTTTCTTT
CASSLDRGPNMNTEAFF
>NA|14|TRBJ1-6|NA|TRBV27
TGTGCCAGCAGTTTATCCCAGGGTTATTCACCCCTCCACTTT
CASSLSQGYSPLHF
>few|16|TRBJ2-1|NA|TRBV4-1
TGCGCCAGCAGCCGGGGCCTGCTACGCTCCTACAATGAGCAGTTCTTC
CASSRGLLRSYNEQFF
>NA|14|TRBJ1-5|NA|TRBV27
TGTGCCAGCAGTGGGGGACCTGGAGGGCAGCCCCAGCATTTT
CASSGGPGGQPQHF
>NA|16|TRBJ2-7|NA|TRBV4-2
TGTGCCAGCAGCCAAGATCCGGGCAGGGGGGCCTACGAGCAGTACTTC
CASSQDPGRGAYEQYF
>NA|17|TRBJ2-2|NA|TRBV5-1
TGCGCCAGCAGCTTGGACATTGGACATACTCTTACCGGGGAGCTGTTTTTT
CASSLDIGHTLTGELFF
>NA|16|TRBJ2-3|NA|TRBV5-6
TGTGCCAGCGGCCCCCGGGCTCAGCGGTCGTCAGATACGCAGTATTTT
CASGPRAQRSSDTQYF
>NA|16|TRBJ2-3|TRBD2|TRBV29-1
TGCAGCGTTGAAGCTGGGGGGGGGAGTTCCACAGATACGCAGTATTTT
CSVEAGGGSSTDTQYF
>NA|15|TRBJ2-1|TRBD2|TRBV7-2
TGTGCCAGCAGCTTAGCGAGCGGGAGGGCCGATGAGCAGTTCTTC
CASSLASGRADEQFF
>NA|13|TRBJ2-2|NA|TRBV6-4
TGTGCCAGCAGTGAAACAGAGACCGGGGAGCTGTTTTTT
CASSETETGELFF
>NA|18|TRBJ2-1|TRBD2|TRBV13
TGTGCCAGCCCAGGGGGGGGGCTTACTAGCGGGAGGAGTGGGGAGCAGTTCTTC
CASPGGGLTSGRSGEQFF
>NA|15|TRBJ2-7|NA|TRBV19
TGTGCCAGTAGTATAGAATGGACAAGGTCCTACGAGCAGTACTTC
CASSIEWTRSYEQYF
>NA|16|TRBJ2-1|NA|TRBV7-9
TGTGCCAGCAGCGGAGACCGGGGGAGCTCCTACAATGAGCAGTTCTTC
CASSGDRGSSYNEQFF
>NA|17|TRBJ2-2|TRBD1|TRBV7-6
TGTGCCAGCAGCTGGTATGGGACAGGGACCGTCACCGGGGAGCTGTTTTTT
CASSWYGTGTVTGELFF
>NA|14|TRBJ2-7|TRBD2|TRBV6-6
TGTGCCAGCATCGGACTAGCGGGGAGCCCCGGGCAGTACTTC
CASIGLAGSPGQYF
>few|13|TRBJ2-7|NA|TRBV7-9
TGTGCCAGCAGCTCCGGGACATCCTACGAGCAGTACTTC
CASSSGTSYEQYF
>NA|13|TRBJ1-5|NA|TRBV7-9
TGTGCCAGCAGCAGGGGTGGCAATCAGCCCCAGCATTTT
CASSRGGNQPQHF
>NA|15|TRBJ2-1|TRBD2|TRBV2
TGTGCCAGCAGTCGGACTAGCGGCCTTTACAATGAGCAGTTCTTC
CASSRTSGLYNEQFF
>NA|12|TRBJ2-7|NA|TRBV6-5
TGTGCCAGCAGCCTAGACTCCTACGAGCAGTACTTC
CASSLDSYEQYF
>once|14|TRBJ2-1|NA|TRBV15
TGTGCCACCAGCAGAGAATCAGGGTACAATGAGCAGTTCTTC
CATSRESGYNEQFF
>few|14|TRBJ2-7|TRBD1|TRBV10-3
TGTGCCATCAGTGAATCACAGGGGGCCTACGAGCAGTACTTC
CAISESQGAYEQYF
>NA|14|TRBJ1-6|NA|TRBV7-6
TGTGCCAGCAGCTTAGACAGTTTCGGTTCACCCCTCCACTTT
CASSLDSFGSPLHF
>NA|16|TRBJ2-1|TRBD2|TRBV27
TGTGCCAGCCAACCTGGGACTAGCGGGGGGGACTATGAGCAGTTCTTC
CASQPGTSGGDYEQFF
>NA|15|TRBJ1-4|NA|TRBV2
TGTGCCAGCAGTGAGGAGATCTCAACTAATGAAAAACTGTTTTTT
CASSEEISTNEKLFF
>few|16|TRBJ2-5|TRBD2|TRBV9
TGTGCCAGCAGCTCGGGACTAGCGAAGGGGAAAGAGACCCAGTACTTC
CASSSGLAKGKETQYF
>NA|17|TRBJ2-7|TRBD1|TRBV15
TGTGCCACCAGCGAGTGGCCCCGGGACAGGGGGATATACGAGCAGTACTTC
CATSEWPRDRGIYEQYF
>NA|12|TRBJ2-7|TRBD2|TRBV27
TGTGTCGCGGGAGGGAGGCGGTACGAGCAGTACTTC
CVAGGRRYEQYF
>few|16|TRBJ2-6|NA|TRBV7-2
TGTGCCAGCAGCCAAGATGAAGGGGCTGGGGCCAACGTCCTGACTTTC
CASSQDEGAGANVLTF
>NA|14|TRBJ2-7|NA|TRBV13
TGTGCCAGCAGCTCCCCGGAGGAACGGCGCGAGCAGTACTTC
CASSSPEERREQYF
>NA|15|TRBJ1-1|NA|TRBV7-9
TGTGCCAGCAGCTTAGCGCCAGGGTTAGGGACTGAAGCTTTCTTT
CASSLAPGLGTEAFF
>NA|14|TRBJ2-7|NA|TRBV9
TGTGCCAGCAGCGTAGGGAGCGGAGACTACGAGCAGTACTTC
CASSVGSGDYEQYF
>NA|18|TRBJ2-3|TRBD2|TRBV4-2
TGTGCCAGCAGCCCGGGACTAGCGGGGGGGCCGAGCACAGATACGCAGTATTTT
CASSPGLAGGPSTDTQYF
>NA|13|TRBJ2-7|NA|TRBV30
TGTGCCTGGAGTGATCGGGAAGCCTACGAGCAGTACTTC
CAWSDREAYEQYF
>NA|15|TRBJ2-1|NA|TRBV5-6
TGTGCCAGCAGCGGAGGCTTTTCACCCTACAATGAGCAGTTCTTC
CASSGGFSPYNEQFF
>NA|13|TRBJ2-7|TRBD1|TRBV29-1
TGCAGCGTTTCCGGGACAGCGTTAAACGAGCAGTACTTC
CSVSGTALNEQYF
>NA|17|TRBJ2-7|TRBD2|TRBV2
TGTGCCAGCAGCCCCACGCGGGGGGGCGCAAACCCCTACGAGCAGTACTTC
CASSPTRGGANPYEQYF
>NA|16|TRBJ1-6|TRBD1|TRBV27
TGTGCCAGCAGGCTTATAGGGGGCGCCCAGAATTCACCCCTCCACTTT
CASRLIGGAQNSPLHF
>NA|14|TRBJ1-2|TRBD1|TRBV2
TGTGCCAGCAGTGGGACAGGGTACAACTATGGCTACACCTTC
CASSGTGYNYGYTF
>few|14|TRBJ2-7|TRBD2|TRBV6-5
TGTGCCAGCAGCGGGGGGTCCAACTCCTACGAGCAGTACTTC
CASSGGSNSYEQYF
>medium-sized|16|TRBJ2-1|TRBD2|TRBV10-3
TGTGCCATCAGTGAGGCTAGCGGGGGTACCCTCGATGAGCAGTTCTTC
CAISEASGGTLDEQFF
>NA|15|TRBJ2-7|TRBD2|TRBV11-1
TGTGCCAGCAGCTTAGGTGGCGGGAGTCTCTACGAGCAGTACTTC
CASSLGGGSLYEQYF
>NA|16|TRBJ2-7|TRBD2|TRBV27
TGTGCCAGCAGTGGGGTGGCAGCGGGGAGCTCCTACGAGCAGTACTTC
CASSGVAAGSSYEQYF
>NA|14|TRBJ2-1|TRBD1|TRBV7-9
TGTGCCAGCAAGACAGGGGGTGCCTACAATGAGCAGTTCTTC
CASKTGGAYNEQFF
>NA|14|TRBJ2-2|NA|TRBV2
TGTGCCAGCAGTGGTACAGATAGCACCGGGGAGCTGTTTTTT
CASSGTDSTGELFF
>NA|13|TRBJ2-7|NA|TRBV29-1
TGCAGCGTCGAACGGGGAGCCTCCTACGAGCAGTACTTC
CSVERGASYEQYF
>NA|13|TRBJ2-7|TRBD1|TRBV5-1
TGCGCCAGTTCAACAGGGGCCCCCTACGAGCAGTACTTC
CASSTGAPYEQYF
>NA|14|TRBJ2-5|TRBD2|TRBV9
TGTGCCAGCAGCGAAAGGGCTAGCGGAGAGACCCAGTACTTC
CASSERASGETQYF